These 10 T cell receptor beta chains were sequenced from one sample in a study of blood T cell repertoires in COVID-19. TCRdb's copy holds only in-frame clones and misses some; the assay was immunoSEQ multiplex PCR. Seen here are approximately 180,000 clones, around 81% observed once, and the top ten hold approximately 12%. Source material: peripheral blood. The receptors derive from a woman aged 80 or over with COVID-19, enrolled during active disease.

The V call is TRBV11-3, the J call TRBJ1-1; D remains unclear. CDR3 length: 14 residues. V lost 1 base and J 6 bases, leaving 12 bases between the germline ends. CDR1 SGHNT and CDR2 YENEEA come from the germline V gene. The CDR3 here is CASSLARLGPEAFF. CDR3 nucleotide sequence: TGTGCCAGCAGCTTAGCTCGGCTGGGCCCTGAAGCTTTCTTT.

The CDR3 coding sequence is TGTGCCAGCAGTGGGAGACTAGCGGGAGGGCCGATCAATGAGCAGTTCTTC. Protein: CASSGRLAGGPINEQFF. V and J are TRBV2 and TRBJ2-1, with 14 bases that match TRBD2. With 4 bases clipped from V and 6 bases from J, the junction kept 8 bases outside the gene matches. In germline, CDR1 is SNHLY, CDR2 FYNNEI. This CDR3 spans 17 amino acids.

A note on this clone: At one boundary the junction diverges from the germline segment, which might be a read error. The DNA for the CDR3 is TGTGCCAGCAGGAGGGCTAGCTGGACCATTGTACGAGCATTGAACTTC. This translates into CASRRASWTIVRALNF. This chain uses TRBV2 with TRBJ2-7, with a weak D call TRBD2 (5 bases). Germline CDR1 SNHLY, CDR2 FYNNEI. CDR3 length equals 16 residues.

The J gene is TRBJ2-7, the V gene TRBV29-1; 7 nucleotides align to TRBD1. This CDR3 region has 13 residues. Trimming took 6 bases from V and 2 from J; bases not matched to a gene: 7. The germline V gene has CDR1 SQVTM and CDR2 ANQGSEA. In DNA, the CDR3 is TGCAGCGTCGTGGACAGGTCCACCTACGAGCAGTACTTC. Protein product: CSVVDRSTYEQYF.

Here the CDR3 reads CASSQQEGFHGYTF. The CDR3 DNA follows: TGTGCCAGCAGCCAACAGGAGGGTTTTCATGGCTACACCTTC. The gene calls are TRBV3-1 (or the pseudogene TRBV3-2) and TRBJ1-2; D is unresolved. The germline CDR1 and CDR2 sequences are LGHDT and YNNKEL (reference sequence). Trimming cost V 2 bases and J 6 bases, with 13 bases left between them. There are 14 residues in the CDR3.

The chain carries TRBV25-1 and TRBJ1-5, with 10 bases lining up with TRBD1. With 3 bases clipped from V and 3 bases from J, the junction kept 2 bases outside the gene matches. This CDR3 has 15 amino acids. The germline V gene encodes CDR1 MGHDK and CDR2 SYGVNS. This chain's CDR3 is CASSEGTGDNQPQHF. The DNA for the CDR3 is TGTGCCAGCAGTGAGGGGACAGGGGACAATCAGCCCCAGCATTTT.

The V call is TRBV11-2, the J call TRBJ2-2; TRBD2 is a possible D gene (6 bases). This CDR3 region has 15 residues. The V and J ends lost 3 bases and 4 bases respectively, with 12 bases between them. Germline CDR1 SGHAT, CDR2 FQNNGV. CDR3 bases: TGTGCCAGCAGCTTCTCCGGGAGATCCACCGGGGAGCTGTTTTTT. It yields the protein CASSFSGRSTGELFF.

V usage is TRBV2 and J usage is TRBJ1-5, with D tentatively TRBD1 (5 bases). V lost 3 bases and J lost 4, with 10 bases in between. This CDR3 is built from 14 residues. Germline V gene sequence: CDR1 SNHLY, CDR2 FYNNEI. In nucleotides, the CDR3 is TGTGCCAGCAGTGAGGGTGGGGGGAATCAGCCCCAGCATTTT. It codes for CASSEGGGNQPQHF.

The chain uses TRBV14 and TRBJ2-7, with D possibly being TRBD1 (5 bases). CDR1 is SGHDN and CDR2 is FVKESK in the germline V gene. There are 15 residues in the CDR3. Trimming pared 0 bases from V and 6 bases from J, leaving 15 bases between. The CDR3 protein is CASSQDPQVVREQYF. CDR3 bases: TGTGCCAGCAGCCAAGATCCACAGGTCGTCCGCGAGCAGTACTTC.

The chain recombines TRBV9 with TRBJ1-2; D is ambiguous. This CDR3 has 13 residues. The ends were cut back, 3 bases at V and 1 base at J, with 7 bases in the middle. Germline assignment: CDR1 SGDLS and CDR2 YYNGEE. CDR3: CASSGGVNYGYTF. CDR3 in DNA: TGTGCCAGCAGCGGCGGGGTTAACTATGGCTACACCTTC. The full variable domain, completed using reference TRBV9 and TRBJ1-2, is DSGVTQTPKHLITATGQRVTLRCSPRSGDLSVYWYQQSLDQGLQFLIQYYNGEERAKGNILERFSAQQFPDLHSELNLSSLELGDSALYFCASSGGVNYGYTFGSGTRLTVV.